A selection of T cell receptor beta chains follows, all from one sample in a study of cytomegalovirus exposure and HLA in healthy donors. Measured with immunoSEQ multiplex PCR; TCRdb has only the in-frame clones, and not every one. The table lists approximately 130,000 clones, around four fifths of them singletons. The material sequenced was PBMCs. These receptors originate from a man in his forties in good health and CMV-seronegative. Each CDR3 is given with its conserved first and last residue.

TRBJ2-7 | TRBV19 | CASSYRRSYEQYF
TRBJ1-1 | TRBV7-7 | CASSLEEGTEAFF
TRBJ1-5 | TRBV6-1 | CASSDTGSQPQHF
TRBJ2-5 | TRBV15 | CATATGRDEETQYF
TRBJ2-7 | TRBV6-5 | CASSPTGGSYEQYF
TRBJ1-1 | TRBV6-5 | CASSYTIQGGDTEAFF
TRBJ2-2 | TRBV7-2 | CASSSSLWNTGELFF
TRBJ1-1 | TRBV5-1 | CASKRRGENTEAFF
TRBJ2-3 | TRBV7-2 | CASTQAGVGADTQYF
TRBJ2-3 | TRBV19 | CASSPQRTGSYSTDTQYF
TRBJ1-1 | TRBV10-3 | CAISLAENTEAFF
TRBJ2-5 | TRBV6-4 | CASSRDRGETQYF
TRBJ1-2 | TRBV28 | CASSLGDRNIDYGYTF
TRBJ2-1 | TRBV7-2 | CASSRLAGSYNEQFF
TRBJ1-1 | TRBV9 | CASSGPTWEGTEAFF
TRBJ2-1 | TRBV5-4 | CASSRVGTSSYNEQFF
TRBJ2-2 | TRBV7-2 | CASSLRGGDTGELFF
TRBJ2-3 | TRBV18 | CASSQPGTSRSTDTQYF
TRBJ1-4 | TRBV9 | CASSAIQGLGEKLFF
TRBJ2-3 | TRBV6-4 | CASSPADTPGSTDTQYF
TRBJ2-1 | TRBV6-5 | CASSYSADYNEQFF
TRBJ2-2 | TRBV19 | CASSISRSNTGELFF
TRBJ1-1 | TRBV20-1 | CSGRVNTEAFF
TRBJ2-7 | TRBV10-1 | CASSASTGPTLYEQYF
TRBJ1-5 | TRBV28 | CASSFAGPTGNQPQHF
TRBJ2-7 | TRBV13 | CASSSSGTGPYEQYF
. | TRBV7-2 | CASSLGNRGDEQYF
TRBJ2-1 | TRBV11-2 | CASSFPGLALNEQFF
TRBJ2-1 | TRBV6-4 | CASRRGNRLSYNEQFF
TRBJ1-2 | TRBV4-3 | CASSQDRRGGYTF
TRBJ2-3 | TRBV7-6 | CASSSRLDTQYF
TRBJ2-1 | TRBV28 | CASSRRTGSYNEQFF
TRBJ2-5 | TRBV5-6 | CASSLNSAQYF
TRBJ2-3 | TRBV6-1 | CASSDPGGGTDTQYF
TRBJ2-5 | TRBV5-1 | CASSGDRVPETQYF
TRBJ1-2 | TRBV29-1 | CSVEIWGTTDGYTF
TRBJ1-5 | TRBV6-5 | CASSYSHESNQPQHF
TRBJ2-2 | TRBV2 | CADRGSGTGELFF
TRBJ2-7 | TRBV18 | CASSPRFGTGTYEQYF
TRBJ2-4 | TRBV30 | CAWAAPGVGNIQYF
TRBJ1-2 | TRBV28 | CASRQGGSNYGYTF
TRBJ2-7 | TRBV23-1 | CASSQFPRLIYEQYF
TRBJ1-5 | TRBV4-3 | CASSQDGNQPQHF
TRBJ2-1 | TRBV18 | CASSPPASSSYNEQFF
TRBJ1-5 | TRBV30 | CAWSGDRGSQPQHF
TRBJ2-5 | TRBV5-1 | CASRPTGGQETQYF
TRBJ2-5 | TRBV19 | CASSLRLAGGFETQYF
TRBJ2-3 | TRBV5-1 | CASSLPIGETDTQYF
TRBJ2-3 | TRBV10-3 | CAISEPPSGGPTDTQYF
TRBJ2-1 | TRBV29-1 | CSVPRWGGYNEQFF
TRBJ1-1 | TRBV10-3 | CAISVADRANTEAFF
TRBJ2-7 | TRBV11-2 | CASSVGTDYEQYF
TRBJ1-4 | TRBV11-2 | CASSLIRTREKLFF
TRBJ2-5 | TRBV5-1 | CASSLDATGGGETQYF
TRBJ2-1 | TRBV5-4 | CASRSGTGVYNEQFF
TRBJ2-4 | TRBV7-2 | CASSSSATGGNIQYF
TRBJ2-7 | TRBV27 | CASSFSEYGYEQYF